These T cell receptor beta chains were read from a single sample in a study of shared clonotypes between healthy human individuals. Sequencing used immunoSEQ multiplex PCR; TCRdb keeps in-frame clones, though not all of them. The sample records under 1,100,000 clones, around 78% being singletons. Sequencing was done on a sample of memory CD4+ T cells from PBMCs. The origin of the receptors is a man between 18 and 29 years old in good health. Some clones in this sample may be carry-over from other donors' samples. CDR3s include the opening cysteine and the closing phenylalanine or tryptophan. A D gene is named only where the DNA matches it firmly. Size is stated for part of the rows, as once, few or many counts, or as a class when the clone is expanded.

clone_size: NA; v_call: TRBV19; j_call: TRBJ1-2; d_call: TRBD1; cdr3_aa: CASSTGGLYGYTF; cdr3_nt: TGTGCCAGTAGTACAGGGGGCCTCTACGGCTACACCTTC
clone_size: NA; v_call: TRBV7-9; j_call: TRBJ2-3; d_call: TRBD2; cdr3_aa: CASSPGTSGLDLGTDTQYF; cdr3_nt: TGTGCCAGCAGCCCAGGGACTAGCGGGCTAGATTTGGGCACAGATACGCAGTATTTT
clone_size: NA; v_call: TRBV15; j_call: TRBJ2-3; d_call: NA; cdr3_aa: CATSRVGPGDTQYF; cdr3_nt: TGTGCCACCAGCAGAGTCGGGCCGGGAGATACGCAGTATTTT
clone_size: few; v_call: TRBV29-1; j_call: TRBJ1-2; d_call: NA; cdr3_aa: CSANEGYGYTF; cdr3_nt: TGCAGCGCCAACGAGGGTTATGGCTACACCTTC
clone_size: NA; v_call: TRBV2; j_call: TRBJ2-3; d_call: NA; cdr3_aa: CASSLDGPTQYF; cdr3_nt: TGTGCCAGCAGTTTGGACGGACCAACGCAGTATTTT
clone_size: NA; v_call: TRBV5-1; j_call: TRBJ1-1; d_call: NA; cdr3_aa: CASSGRGSGSNPEAFF; cdr3_nt: TGCGCCAGCAGCGGACGTGGGTCAGGGTCGAACCCTGAAGCTTTCTTT
clone_size: NA; v_call: TRBV28; j_call: TRBJ2-1; d_call: NA; cdr3_aa: CASRSLLGTYNEQFF; cdr3_nt: TGTGCCAGCAGGTCCTTACTAGGAACCTACAATGAGCAGTTCTTC
clone_size: NA; v_call: TRBV2; j_call: TRBJ2-7; d_call: TRBD2; cdr3_aa: CASIAGVGLAGPEQYF; cdr3_nt: TGTGCCAGCATTGCAGGGGTTGGTCTAGCGGGCCCGGAGCAGTACTTC
clone_size: NA; v_call: TRBV12-5; j_call: TRBJ2-1; d_call: TRBD2; cdr3_aa: CASGLASGRATYNEQFF; cdr3_nt: TGTGCTAGTGGTTTGGCTAGCGGGAGAGCTACCTACAATGAGCAGTTCTTC
clone_size: NA; v_call: TRBV5-1; j_call: TRBJ1-4; d_call: NA; cdr3_aa: CASSLVQGSNEKLFF; cdr3_nt: TGCGCCAGCAGCTTGGTACAGGGCTCTAATGAAAAACTGTTTTTT
clone_size: NA; v_call: TRBV9; j_call: TRBJ1-2; d_call: TRBD1; cdr3_aa: CASSLLQGSYGYTF; cdr3_nt: TGTGCCAGCAGCTTGCTACAGGGGAGCTATGGCTACACCTTC
clone_size: once; v_call: TRBV7-8; j_call: TRBJ2-7; d_call: NA; cdr3_aa: CASSSGRHYEQYF; cdr3_nt: TGTGCCAGCAGCTCGGGTCGACACTACGAGCAGTACTTC
clone_size: NA; v_call: TRBV15; j_call: TRBJ2-1; d_call: TRBD1; cdr3_aa: CATSRSLRQGASNEQFF; cdr3_nt: TGTGCCACCAGCAGAAGCCTAAGACAGGGGGCTAGCAATGAGCAGTTCTTC
clone_size: many; v_call: TRBV10-1; j_call: TRBJ2-1; d_call: NA; cdr3_aa: CASSPTSSTYNEQFF; cdr3_nt: TGCGCCAGCAGCCCCACTAGCAGCACCTACAATGAGCAGTTCTTC
clone_size: NA; v_call: TRBV28; j_call: TRBJ2-7; d_call: NA; cdr3_aa: CASSQQGYWLSSYEQYF; cdr3_nt: TGTGCCAGCAGTCAACAGGGATATTGGCTCTCCTCCTACGAGCAGTACTTC
clone_size: NA; v_call: TRBV30; j_call: TRBJ2-7; d_call: TRBD1; cdr3_aa: CAWSVGTADSYEQYF; cdr3_nt: TGTGCCTGGAGTGTAGGGACAGCAGATTCCTACGAGCAGTACTTC
clone_size: NA; v_call: TRBV6-1; j_call: TRBJ1-1; d_call: TRBD1; cdr3_aa: CASSKGGGNTEAFF; cdr3_nt: TGTGCCAGCAGTAAAGGGGGCGGGAACACTGAAGCTTTCTTT
clone_size: NA; v_call: TRBV28; j_call: TRBJ2-3; d_call: NA; cdr3_aa: CASSSRGPDTQYF; cdr3_nt: TGTGCCAGCAGTTCCCGGGGTCCAGATACGCAGTATTTT
clone_size: NA; v_call: TRBV6-1; j_call: TRBJ2-1; d_call: TRBD2; cdr3_aa: CAGRNTVGRYNEQFF; cdr3_nt: TGTGCCGGTCGTAATACAGTCGGGAGGTACAATGAGCAGTTCTTC
clone_size: NA; v_call: TRBV5-1; j_call: TRBJ2-3; d_call: TRBD2; cdr3_aa: CASSLATFSGSTGTDTQYF; cdr3_nt: TGCGCCAGCAGCTTGGCCACTTTTAGCGGGAGCACTGGCACAGATACGCAGTATTTT
clone_size: once; v_call: TRBV2; j_call: TRBJ2-1; d_call: TRBD2; cdr3_aa: CASSLLAGWDEQFF; cdr3_nt: TGTGCCAGCAGCCTACTAGCGGGCTGGGATGAGCAGTTCTTC
clone_size: NA; v_call: TRBV11-2; j_call: TRBJ2-7; d_call: TRBD1; cdr3_aa: CASRPSTGGLYEQYF; cdr3_nt: TGTGCCAGCAGACCCTCGACAGGGGGCCTCTACGAGCAGTACTTC
clone_size: NA; v_call: TRBV9; j_call: TRBJ1-2; d_call: NA; cdr3_aa: CASSLQGINYGYTF; cdr3_nt: TGTGCCAGCAGCCTACAGGGAATTAACTATGGCTACACCTTC
clone_size: once; v_call: TRBV28; j_call: TRBJ1-2; d_call: NA; cdr3_aa: CASSPTSDWVSYGYTF; cdr3_nt: TGTGCCAGCAGTCCAACCTCCGACTGGGTTTCCTATGGCTACACCTTC
clone_size: once; v_call: TRBV11-2; j_call: TRBJ2-3; d_call: NA; cdr3_aa: CASRKAGLHLTDTQYF; cdr3_nt: TGTGCCAGCAGGAAAGCAGGGCTCCACCTCACAGATACGCAGTATTTT
clone_size: few; v_call: TRBV29-1; j_call: TRBJ1-1; d_call: TRBD1; cdr3_aa: CSVEGTGGTEAFF; cdr3_nt: TGCAGCGTTGAAGGGACAGGGGGCACTGAAGCTTTCTTT
clone_size: NA; v_call: TRBV5-1; j_call: TRBJ2-7; d_call: NA; cdr3_aa: CASSLASAPYEQYF; cdr3_nt: TGCGCCAGCAGCTTGGCCTCGGCGCCCTACGAGCAGTACTTC
clone_size: NA; v_call: TRBV9; j_call: TRBJ2-1; d_call: TRBD1; cdr3_aa: CASGGTGSNNEQFF; cdr3_nt: TGTGCCAGCGGGGGGACAGGTTCCAACAATGAGCAGTTCTTC
clone_size: NA; v_call: TRBV7-9; j_call: TRBJ1-2; d_call: NA; cdr3_aa: CASSLGGNYGYTF; cdr3_nt: TGTGCCAGCAGCCTGGGGGGGAACTATGGCTACACCTTC
clone_size: NA; v_call: TRBV5-8; j_call: TRBJ2-1; d_call: NA; cdr3_aa: CASSLRTTHNEQFF; cdr3_nt: TGTGCCAGCAGCTTGAGGACTACTCACAATGAGCAGTTCTTC
clone_size: few; v_call: TRBV6-1; j_call: TRBJ1-5; d_call: TRBD1; cdr3_aa: CASETGYSNQPQHF; cdr3_nt: TGTGCCAGCGAGACAGGGTATAGCAATCAGCCCCAGCATTTT
clone_size: NA; v_call: TRBV29-1; j_call: TRBJ2-1; d_call: NA; cdr3_aa: CSTLPGARGNEQFF; cdr3_nt: TGCAGCACTCTTCCAGGGGCGCGAGGCAATGAGCAGTTCTTC
clone_size: once; v_call: TRBV7-3; j_call: TRBJ2-1; d_call: TRBD2; cdr3_aa: CASSPGLGHNEQFF; cdr3_nt: TGTGCCAGCAGCCCGGGACTAGGGCACAATGAGCAGTTCTTC
clone_size: NA; v_call: TRBV6-5; j_call: TRBJ2-1; d_call: TRBD2; cdr3_aa: CASPPIQAGVYEQFF; cdr3_nt: TGTGCCAGCCCACCCATCCAAGCGGGAGTTTATGAGCAGTTCTTC
clone_size: NA; v_call: TRBV28; j_call: TRBJ2-7; d_call: NA; cdr3_aa: CASSLSYRGDEQYF; cdr3_nt: TGTGCCAGCAGTTTATCTTATCGGGGCGACGAGCAGTACTTC
clone_size: once; v_call: TRBV5-1; j_call: TRBJ1-5; d_call: NA; cdr3_aa: CARERSGWGNQPQHF; cdr3_nt: TGCGCCAGAGAGCGGTCAGGTTGGGGCAATCAGCCCCAGCATTTT
clone_size: NA; v_call: TRBV5-1; j_call: TRBJ1-1; d_call: TRBD1; cdr3_aa: CASSLPGQGVTEAFF; cdr3_nt: TGCGCCAGCAGCTTACCGGGACAGGGAGTCACTGAAGCTTTCTTT
clone_size: NA; v_call: TRBV4-2; j_call: TRBJ2-3; d_call: TRBD2; cdr3_aa: CASSHPSGPSTDTQYF; cdr3_nt: TGTGCCAGCAGCCACCCTAGCGGACCTAGCACAGATACGCAGTATTTT
clone_size: NA; v_call: TRBV7-8; j_call: TRBJ1-2; d_call: NA; cdr3_aa: CASSLAANLNYGYTF; cdr3_nt: TGTGCCAGCAGCTTAGCCGCAAATCTTAACTATGGCTACACCTTC
clone_size: once; v_call: TRBV6-6; j_call: TRBJ2-3; d_call: NA; cdr3_aa: CASSSDPPDTQYF; cdr3_nt: TGTGCCAGCAGTTCGGACCCCCCGGATACGCAGTATTTT
clone_size: few; v_call: TRBV28; j_call: TRBJ2-7; d_call: TRBD2; cdr3_aa: CAASASGSDEQYF; cdr3_nt: TGTGCCGCATCGGCTAGCGGGAGTGACGAGCAGTACTTC
clone_size: NA; v_call: TRBV5-1; j_call: TRBJ2-7; d_call: TRBD1; cdr3_aa: CASSSGQGKVYEQYF; cdr3_nt: TGCGCCAGCAGCTCGGGACAGGGGAAGGTATACGAGCAGTACTTC
clone_size: NA; v_call: TRBV6-5; j_call: TRBJ2-1; d_call: TRBD2; cdr3_aa: CASSYGAGNEQFF; cdr3_nt: TGTGCCAGCAGCTACGGAGCGGGAAATGAGCAGTTCTTC
clone_size: NA; v_call: TRBV5-1; j_call: TRBJ2-1; d_call: TRBD2; cdr3_aa: CASSWGLAGDNEQFF; cdr3_nt: TGCGCCAGCAGCTGGGGACTAGCGGGAGACAATGAGCAGTTCTTC
clone_size: once; v_call: TRBV7-2; j_call: TRBJ2-3; d_call: TRBD1; cdr3_aa: CASSPWGTVSTDTQYF; cdr3_nt: TGTGCCAGCAGCCCCTGGGGGACAGTTAGCACAGATACGCAGTATTTT
clone_size: NA; v_call: TRBV7-9; j_call: TRBJ2-2; d_call: TRBD2; cdr3_aa: CASSLISGFATGELFF; cdr3_nt: TGTGCCAGCAGCTTGATTAGCGGGTTCGCCACCGGGGAGCTGTTTTTT
clone_size: NA; v_call: TRBV18; j_call: TRBJ1-2; d_call: NA; cdr3_aa: CASSPSGMGDYGYTF; cdr3_nt: TGTGCCAGCTCACCTTCGGGTATGGGGGACTATGGCTACACCTTC
clone_size: NA; v_call: TRBV5-1; j_call: TRBJ1-1; d_call: TRBD1; cdr3_aa: CASSLQTGGTEAFF; cdr3_nt: TGCGCCAGCAGCTTGCAAACAGGGGGCACTGAAGCTTTCTTT
clone_size: NA; v_call: TRBV27; j_call: TRBJ2-3; d_call: NA; cdr3_aa: CASSLSSPTDTQYF; cdr3_nt: TGTGCCAGCAGTTTATCGTCCCCCACAGATACGCAGTATTTT
clone_size: NA; v_call: TRBV5-6; j_call: TRBJ1-2; d_call: TRBD1; cdr3_aa: CASSFLTSDRGSGYTF; cdr3_nt: TGTGCCAGCAGCTTTCTTACGAGCGACAGGGGGAGTGGCTACACCTTC
clone_size: NA; v_call: TRBV7-2; j_call: TRBJ2-5; d_call: TRBD1; cdr3_aa: CASSWTGLNKWETQYF; cdr3_nt: TGTGCCAGCAGCTGGACAGGGCTAAACAAATGGGAGACCCAGTACTTC